These 14 T cell receptor beta chains share one sample of origin, sequenced in a study of OX40 agonist ivuxolimab in advanced cancers. Profiled with immunoSEQ multiplex PCR; TCRdb holds only in-frame clones, not every one. The table includes about 78,000 clones, less than 85% detected once. The starting material was CD4+ or CD8+ T cells sorted from blood, obtained in a trial of the OX40 agonist ivuxolimab. The origin of the receptors is an adult with an advanced solid tumor such as melanoma, head and neck, liver or kidney cancer.

This clone was detected once. The rearrangement joins TRBV7-6 to TRBJ2-6, with unresolved D. CDR1 is SGHVS and CDR2 is FNYEAQ in the germline V gene. V gave up 1 base and J gave up 11 bases, with 6 bases separating them. The CDR3 is 12 amino acids. CDR3 nucleotide sequence: TGTGCCAGCAGCTTAGTCCCCTACGTCCTGACTTTC. Translation gives CASSLVPYVLTF. The complete variable domain, with remaining parts taken from reference TRBV7-6 and TRBJ2-6, reads GAGVSQSPRYKVTKRGQDVALRCDPISGHVSLYWYRQALGQGPEFLTYFNYEAQQDKSGLPNDRFSAERPEGSISTLTIQRTEQRDSAMYRCASSLVPYVLTFGAGSRLTVL.

The table lists this clone with a count of one. This sequence joins TRBV28 and TRBJ1-6; D is uncertain. Germline lookup yields CDR1 MDHEN and CDR2 SYDVKM. Trimming took off 6 bases at V and 7 bases at J, with 16 bases between the two ends. The CDR3 runs to 15 residues. Here the CDR3 reads CASRWVHSANSPLHF. Written as DNA, the CDR3 is TGTGCCAGCAGGTGGGTACACAGCGCAAATTCACCCCTCCACTTT.

The CDR3: CASSPRQGAYRETQYF. The CDR3 region has the DNA TGTGCCAGCAGCCCGCGGCAGGGGGCGTATCGAGAGACCCAGTACTTC. The chain joins TRBV27 to TRBJ2-5; 8 nucleotides match TRBD1. The length of the CDR3 is 16 residues. V gave up 6 bases and J gave up 4 bases; unmatched junction bases: 13. Looked up from germline, CDR1 is MNHEY and CDR2 is SMNVEV (reference sequence).

CDR3 sequence: CASSSRTGGNYGYTF. The CDR3 coding sequence is TGTGCCAGCAGCTCAAGGACAGGGGGCAACTATGGCTACACCTTC. This sequence joins TRBV11-2 and TRBJ1-2; TRBD1 aligns across 11 bases. The length of the CDR3 is 15 residues. From germline, CDR1 is SGHAT and CDR2 FQNNGV. V trimming: 4 bases; J trimming: 2 bases; junction bases outside the gene matches: 3.

This clone was picked up one time. CDR3 protein: CASSPQMQGSEAFF. CDR3 nucleotide sequence: TGTGCCAGCAGCCCGCAGATGCAGGGCAGTGAAGCTTTCTTT. This chain connects TRBV7-2 to TRBJ1-1, with D maybe TRBD1 (5 bases). CDR3 length: 14 residues. CDR1 is SGHTA and CDR2 is FQGNSA in the germline V gene. V lost 5 bases and J lost 7, with 17 bases in between.

This CDR3 reads CAISESLVTDTQYF. The CDR3 region has the DNA TGTGCCATCAGTGAGTCCCTCGTCACAGATACGCAGTATTTT. The rearrangement uses TRBV10-3 and TRBJ2-3; D is unclear. This CDR3 comprises 14 residues. The ends were cut back, 0 bases at V and 2 bases at J, with 6 bases in the middle. The germline CDR1 and CDR2 sequences are ENHRY and SYGVKD.

V is TRBV7-9 and J is TRBJ2-7; 8 bases agree with TRBD2. The CDR3 is made up of 13 amino acids. CDR1 and CDR2 (germline): SEHNR, FQNEAQ (reference sequence). The V and J ends lost 0 bases and 7 bases, in that order; junction bases with no gene match: 2. Written as DNA, the CDR3 is TGTGCCAGCAGCTTAGCCGGGGGGGCGGAGCAGTACTTC. This codes for CASSLAGGAEQYF.

The chain employs TRBV5-1 and TRBJ2-3, with 9 bases identical to TRBD2. The germline CDR1 and CDR2 sequences are SGHRS and YFSETQ. V was pared by 1 base and J by 2 bases, with 11 bases of the junction left unmatched. The CDR3 spans 18 residues. The CDR3 DNA reads as TGCGCCAGCAGCTTGAACCCCACTGCTAGCGGGAACACAGATACGCAGTATTTT. Translation: CASSLNPTASGNTDTQYF.

V usage is TRBV5-4 and J usage is TRBJ1-4, with D unclear. Germline CDR1 SGHNT, CDR2 YYREEE (reference sequence). The CDR3 is made up of 12 amino acids. The V and J ends lost 3 bases and 8 bases respectively, with 8 bases between them. The CDR3: CASSYFGEKLFF. The DNA of the CDR3 is TGTGCCAGCAGCTACTTCGGAGAAAAACTGTTTTTT. The complete variable domain, with remaining parts taken from reference TRBV5-4 and TRBJ1-4, reads ETGVTQSPTHLIKTRGQQVTLRCSSQSGHNTVSWYQQALGQGPQFIFQYYREEENGRGNFPPRFSGLQFPNYSSELNVNALELDDSALYLCASSYFGEKLFFGSGTQLSVL.

This chain uses TRBV6-5 with TRBJ1-4, with TRBD1 as a possible D gene (6 bases). The CDR3 spans 15 residues. With 3 bases removed from V and 8 bases from J, the gap between germline ends came to 16 bases. Germline assignment: CDR1 MNHEY and CDR2 SVGAGI. The CDR3 sequence is CASSYRYRDWEKLFF. CDR3 sequence (DNA): TGTGCCAGCAGTTATCGGTACAGGGATTGGGAAAAACTGTTTTTT.

This clone has more than one count but fewer than ten. The chain carries TRBV11-2 and TRBJ1-1; 7 bases match TRBD1. The CDR3 contains 15 residues. The germline gives CDR1 SGHAT, CDR2 FQNNGV. V gave up 1 base and J gave up 1 base; unmatched junction bases: 3. Here the CDR3 DNA reads TGTGCCAGCAGCTTAGCGGGACAGAGGAACACTGAAGCTTTCTTT. It codes for CASSLAGQRNTEAFF.

The chain couples TRBV5-1 to TRBJ1-4, with D perhaps matching TRBD1 (5 bases). Deletions cut 3 bases from V and 8 bases from J, with 14 bases between. Germline V gene data show CDR1 as SGHRS and CDR2 as YFSETQ. This CDR3 has 14 residues. This CDR3 reads CASSSSSKGEKLFF. CDR3 in DNA: TGCGCCAGCAGCTCCTCTTCCAAGGGGGAAAAACTGTTTTTT.

V and J are TRBV5-4 and TRBJ1-4, with D tentatively TRBD1 (6 bases). CDR3 length: 15 amino acids. The V end lost 4 bases, the J end lost 2 bases, and 12 bases lay between the germline ends. Per the germline V gene, CDR1 is SGHNT and CDR2 is YYREEE (reference sequence). CDR3 loop: CASSQGGNTNEKLFF. CDR3 bases: TGTGCCAGCAGCCAAGGGGGGAACACTAATGAAAAACTGTTTTTT.

This chain joins TRBV5-4 and TRBJ2-1, with 7 bases aligning to TRBD2. The CDR3 is 15 residues long. Trimming cost V 2 bases and J 3 bases; bases outside gene matches: 5. The germline V gene encodes CDR1 SGHNT and CDR2 YYREEE (reference sequence). The CDR3 nucleotides read TGTGCCAGCAGCTTATTGGGCGGGGGCTACAATGAGCAGTTCTTC. It encodes CASSLLGGGYNEQFF.